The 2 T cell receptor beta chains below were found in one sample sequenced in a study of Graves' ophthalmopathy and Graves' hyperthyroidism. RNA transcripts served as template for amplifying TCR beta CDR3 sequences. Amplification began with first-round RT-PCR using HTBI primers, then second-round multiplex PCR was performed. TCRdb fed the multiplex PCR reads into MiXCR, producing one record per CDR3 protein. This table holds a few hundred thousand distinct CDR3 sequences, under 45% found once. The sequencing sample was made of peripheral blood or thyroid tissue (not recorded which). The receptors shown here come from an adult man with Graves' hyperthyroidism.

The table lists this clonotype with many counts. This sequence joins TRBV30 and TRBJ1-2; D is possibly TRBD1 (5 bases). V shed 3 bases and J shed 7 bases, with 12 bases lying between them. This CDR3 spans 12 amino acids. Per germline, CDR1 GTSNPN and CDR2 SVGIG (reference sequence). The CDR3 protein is CAWRSDSPGYTF. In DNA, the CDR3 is TGTGCCTGGAGAAGCGACAGCCCTGGCTACACCTTC.

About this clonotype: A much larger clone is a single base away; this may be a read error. CDR3 residues: CASSLAADTEAFF. For the CDR3, the DNA is TGTGCCAGCAGCTTAGCAGCGGACACTGAAGCTTTCTTT. This sequence joins TRBV7-2 and TRBJ1-1; D is undetermined. Germline CDR1 SGHTA, CDR2 FQGNSA. This CDR3 is built from 13 residues. Trimming took off 0 bases at V and 3 bases at J, with 5 bases between the two ends.